This T cell receptor beta chain comes out of a study of Ad26.COV2.S vaccination and SARS-CoV-2 variants. The CDR3 runs to 14 residues. CDR1 and CDR2 (germline): MNHEY, SMNVEV (reference sequence). The V gene end was trimmed by 10 bases and the J gene end by 10 bases; junction bases not matched to a gene: 16. Treatment noted: some 20 received Ad26.COV2.S at low or high dose, single or two shots; about 5 received placebo; per-sample allocation not given. Collection of the samples took place on day 63 after the first injection of vaccine or placebo. Assay: immunoSEQ multiplex PCR; the TCRdb copy retains only in-frame clones and omits some. Found here are hundreds of thousands of clones, 90% of them singletons; the top ten hold less than 15%.

The source material was peripheral blood, sampled in a trial of Ad26.COV2.S vaccine versus placebo. The rearrangement joins TRBV27 to TRBJ2-1, with TRBD1 identical over 7 bases. The TCR comes from a person between 18 and 65 years old who received the Ad26.COV2.S COVID-19 vaccine or a placebo. The CDR3 DNA follows: TGTGCCACCAAGCCGACAGGGCCACCCCTGGAGCAGTTCTTC. Translating it yields CATKPTGPPLEQFF.